The 7 T cell receptor beta chains reported below all come from one sample, sequenced in a study of T-cell memory formation after mild COVID-19. MiXCR, run by TCRdb on the 5' RACE reads, gives a single entry per CDR3 protein. Here the sample spans around 180,000 distinct CDR3 sequences, around 18% being singletons. The sequenced sample consisted of PBMCs or a T cell subset sorted from them (not recorded which). The receptors stem from a man aged 18-30 years who had mild COVID-19 (a few samples of this study predate the infection). Cell type and time point are not known.

This rearrangement joins TRBV7-2 to TRBJ1-2; D remains ambiguous. V shed 5 bases and J shed 5 bases, with 9 bases lying between them. Germline V gene sequence: CDR1 SGHTA, CDR2 FQGNSA. CDR3 length equals 12 residues. The CDR3 DNA follows: TGTGCCAGCAGCCCCCAGACTTATGGCTACACCTTC. The encoded protein is CASSPQTYGYTF.

This chain uses TRBV15 with TRBJ1-4; no firm D call. CDR1 is LNHNV and CDR2 is YYDKDF in the germline V gene (reference sequence). Trimming took off 0 bases at V and 4 bases at J, with 3 bases between the two ends. The CDR3 consists of 13 residues. The CDR3 DNA reads TGTGCCACCAGCAGAGAGGGTAATGAAAAACTGTTTTTT. It codes for CATSREGNEKLFF.

This chain uses TRBV6-2 or TRBV6-3 with TRBJ2-3; D is tentatively TRBD1 or TRBD2 (5 bases each). Trimming cost V 3 bases and J 8 bases, with 18 bases left between them. The CDR3 contains 15 residues. CDR1 is MNHEY, CDR2 SVGEGT, per germline. Written as DNA, the CDR3 is TGTGCCAGCAGTTATGACGGGGCCGGGGTCGGTACGCAGTATTTT. Translating it yields CASSYDGAGVGTQYF.

This clonotype was seen repeatedly, ten times or more. The chain uses TRBV5-1 and TRBJ2-1; D is possibly TRBD1 (6 bases). Trimming removed 4 bases at V and 0 bases at J, with 14 bases between. CDR3 length: 16 amino acids. In germline, CDR1 is SGHRS, CDR2 YFSETQ. CDR3 bases: TGCGCCAGCAGCCGGACAGAGTTAAGCTCCTACAATGAGCAGTTCTTC. Translating it yields CASSRTELSSYNEQFF.

The chain recombines TRBV28 with TRBJ2-1; D uncertain. V was trimmed by 6 bases and J by 2 bases, leaving 11 bases between them. CDR1 is MDHEN, CDR2 SYDVKM, per germline. CDR3 length: 14 residues. This chain's CDR3 is CASRLDLAYNEQFF. CDR3 bases: TGTGCCAGCAGGCTAGACTTAGCCTACAATGAGCAGTTCTTC.

This clonotype was detected a few times. The gene calls are TRBV19 and TRBJ1-4; 9 bases match TRBD1. Germline loops: CDR1 LNHDA, CDR2 SQIVND (reference sequence). The CDR3 has 14 residues. The V and J ends lost 8 bases and 8 bases, in that order; junction bases with no gene match: 9. CDR3 sequence: CASFGTGRDEKLFF. The CDR3 DNA reads as TGTGCCAGTTTCGGGACAGGGAGGGACGAAAAACTGTTTTTT. Supplemented by reference TRBV19 and TRBJ1-4, the full variable domain reads DGGITQSPKYLFRKEGQNVTLSCEQNLNHDAMYWYRQDPGQGLRLIYYSQIVNDFQKGDIAEGYSVSREKKESFPLTVTSAQKNPTAFYLCASFGTGRDEKLFFGSGTQLSVL.

This chain joins TRBV5-1 and TRBJ1-6, with a weak D call TRBD1 (5 bases). The germline CDR1 and CDR2 sequences are SGHRS and YFSETQ. The V and J ends lost 4 bases and 8 bases respectively, with 16 bases between them. CDR3 length equals 15 residues. The CDR3 nucleotides read TGCGCCAGCAGCGAGGATCTGGGGGGGGATTCACCCCTCCACTTT. Its translation: CASSEDLGGDSPLHF. Variable domain in full (rest from reference TRBV5-1 and TRBJ1-6): KAGVTQTPRYLIKTRGQQVTLSCSPISGHRSVSWYQQTPGQGLQFLFEYFSETQRNKGNFPGRFSGRQFSNSRSEMNVSTLELGDSALYLCASSEDLGGDSPLHFGNGTRLTVT.